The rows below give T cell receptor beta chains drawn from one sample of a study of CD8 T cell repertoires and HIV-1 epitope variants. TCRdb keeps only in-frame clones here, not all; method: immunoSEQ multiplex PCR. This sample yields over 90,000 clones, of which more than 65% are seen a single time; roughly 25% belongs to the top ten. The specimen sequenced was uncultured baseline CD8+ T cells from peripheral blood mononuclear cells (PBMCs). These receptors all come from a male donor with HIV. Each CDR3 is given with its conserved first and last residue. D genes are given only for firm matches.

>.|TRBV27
CASSLRQGRHDQPQHF
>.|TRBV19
CASKGSIYYGYTF
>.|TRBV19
CASSPRDQVTGWQETQYF
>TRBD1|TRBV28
CASSPYVIGQGRNQPQHF
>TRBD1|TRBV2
CASSTGQLGTDTQYF
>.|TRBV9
CASSVGTVNTEAFF
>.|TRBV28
CASPSLGGEGRDTQYF
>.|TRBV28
CASSSLGTEPYEQYF
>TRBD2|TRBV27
CASSFSASGYNEQFF
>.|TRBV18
CASSPSITSTDTQYF
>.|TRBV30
CAWSRFGGTYNSPLHF
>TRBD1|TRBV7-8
CASSLGTGDEQFF
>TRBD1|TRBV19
CASSPDRVHEQYF
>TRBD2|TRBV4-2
CASSLFWRTSGDPWSNEQFF
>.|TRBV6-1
CASRARDHLRRYF
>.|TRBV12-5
CASGLGTNPYNEQFF
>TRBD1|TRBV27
CASSFAGGYEQFF
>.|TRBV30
CAWSGQGFMNTEAFF
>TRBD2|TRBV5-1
CASRTSGSASTDTQYF
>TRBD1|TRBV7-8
CASSPRQGAVGGYTF
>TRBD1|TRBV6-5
CASSNDRGYTEAFF
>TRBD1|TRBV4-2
CASSQVATGHDYGYTF